The clone carrying this T cell receptor (beta chain) was recorded many times. Its antigen is unknown. TCRdb re-called the 5' RACE reads with MiXCR, one entry per CDR3 protein. The data show some 220,000 distinct CDR3 sequences, 6% to 8% seen once. This specimen belongs to a study of CD8 T cells in ankylosing spondylitis. Study-level results: Among TCR beta sequences, a motif of under 10 highly homologous variants appeared characteristic of ankylosing spondylitis blood.

The CDR3 is 13 amino acids. The germline V and J ends were trimmed by 5 bases and 7 bases, with 13 bases remaining between them. In germline, CDR1 is MNHEY, CDR2 SMNVEV (reference sequence). The chain is built from TRBV27 and TRBJ2-3, with D perhaps TRBD1 or TRBD2 (6 bases each). The sequencing input was blood, either unsorted or a sorted T cell fraction (not recorded which). This receptor was taken from a male donor with ankylosing spondylitis. CDR3 nucleotides: TGTGCCAGCAGTCTGGGGGGCGCGCATACGCAGTATTTT. Encoded protein: CASSLGGAHTQYF.